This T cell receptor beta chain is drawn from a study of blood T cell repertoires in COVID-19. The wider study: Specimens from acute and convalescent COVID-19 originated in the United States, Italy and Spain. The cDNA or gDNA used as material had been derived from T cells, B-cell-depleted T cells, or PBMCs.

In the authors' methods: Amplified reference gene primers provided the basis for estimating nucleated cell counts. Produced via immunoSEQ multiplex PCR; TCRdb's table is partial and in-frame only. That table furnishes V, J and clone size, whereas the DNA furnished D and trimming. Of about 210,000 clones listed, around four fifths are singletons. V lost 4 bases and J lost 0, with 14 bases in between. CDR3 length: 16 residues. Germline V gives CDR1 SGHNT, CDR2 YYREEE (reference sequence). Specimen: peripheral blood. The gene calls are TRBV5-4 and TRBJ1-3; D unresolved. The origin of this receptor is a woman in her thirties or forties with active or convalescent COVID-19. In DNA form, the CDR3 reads TGTGCCAGCAGCCCGCGGGGTGAATACTCTGGAAACACCATATATTTT. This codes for CASSPRGEYSGNTIYF.